The rows below give T cell receptor beta chains drawn from one sample of a study of T cell changes during pregnancy in multiple sclerosis. Sequenced by immunoSEQ multiplex PCR; TCRdb stores in-frame clones only, minus some. Seen here are 33,000 or so clones, more than 75% observed once, and the top ten hold almost 5.5%. The sequencing here drew on peripheral blood, taken in the third trimester of pregnancy. Receptor source: a female donor in good health, enrolled as a control in a pregnancy study. Both conserved end residues are part of each CDR3. A D gene is named only where the DNA matches it firmly. Rows may omit the clone size; those that give it use once, few, many or a size class.

NA	TRBV7-3	NA	TRBJ2-7	TGTGCCAGCAGCCGGGACACACAATCCTACGAGCAGTACTTC	CASSRDTQSYEQYF
NA	TRBV15	TRBD1	TRBJ1-2	TGTGCCACCAGCAGAGACAGGGGGCTAGGTGGCTACACCTTC	CATSRDRGLGGYTF
NA	TRBV11-2	TRBD1	TRBJ1-6	TGTGCCAGCAGCCCAGGGACAGGGGGCAGATATAATTCACCCCTCCACTTT	CASSPGTGGRYNSPLHF
NA	TRBV7-2	TRBD1	TRBJ2-7	TGTGCCAGCAGACCTGACAGGGGGGGATCCTACGAGCAGTACTTC	CASRPDRGGSYEQYF
NA	TRBV7-2	NA	TRBJ2-3	TGTGCCAGCAGCTTAGAAGGGTCGCGGGCCAGCACAGATACGCAGTATTTT	CASSLEGSRASTDTQYF
NA	TRBV7-8	NA	TRBJ1-4	TGTGCCAGCAGCCATGGACGGGGGGCGCAAACTAATGAAAAACTGTTTTTT	CASSHGRGAQTNEKLFF
NA	TRBV4-2	TRBD2	TRBJ2-1	TGTGCCAGCAGCCCCCTTGGCGAGACTAGCGGTTACAATGAGCAGTTCTTC	CASSPLGETSGYNEQFF
NA	TRBV25-1	TRBD1	TRBJ2-1	TGTGCCAGCAGTCCACAGGGGTTTAATAGGTTCTTC	CASSPQGFNRFF
NA	TRBV9	TRBD1	TRBJ2-3	TGTGCCAGCAGCGTAGGCGGGACAGGGGGCGGCTGGAGCACAGATACGCAGTATTTT	CASSVGGTGGGWSTDTQYF
NA	TRBV9	TRBD2	TRBJ2-3	TGTGCCAGCAGCCCCCGACTAGCGGGGGGGGTAGATACGCAGTATTTT	CASSPRLAGGVDTQYF
NA	TRBV7-7	TRBD2	TRBJ2-2	TGTGCCAGCAGCTTAACCCTAGCGGGGGGGCTGGTGTCCGGGGAGCTGTTTTTT	CASSLTLAGGLVSGELFF
NA	TRBV6-5	TRBD1	TRBJ1-4	TGTGCCAGCAGTTACTCCCAGGGGGCAGGTGAAAAACTGTTTTTT	CASSYSQGAGEKLFF
NA	TRBV9	NA	TRBJ2-2	TGTGCCAGCAGCCCCCTGGAGGGGCCCGGGGAGCTGTTTTTT	CASSPLEGPGELFF
once	TRBV6-6	NA	TRBJ1-2	TGTGCCAGCAGCCCCTCCGTCGGCTACACCTTC	CASSPSVGYTF
NA	TRBV7-9	TRBD2	TRBJ2-2	TGTGCCAGCAGCTTAGCAGCGGGAGGCCCCGGGGAGCTGTTTTTT	CASSLAAGGPGELFF
NA	TRBV7-2	NA	TRBJ2-7	TGTGCCAGCAGAGCGGACTACTACGAGCAGTACTTC	CASRADYYEQYF
NA	TRBV11-2	TRBD2	TRBJ2-7	TGTGCCAGCAGCTTAGAACTAGCGGGGCCCTACGAGCAGTACTTC	CASSLELAGPYEQYF
NA	TRBV5-1	NA	TRBJ2-3	TGCGCCAGCAGCTTGGGGGGCCGTAGCACAGATACGCAGTATTTT	CASSLGGRSTDTQYF
few	TRBV9	NA	TRBJ1-1	TGTGCCAGCAGCGTAGCGGGGATGAACACTGAAGCTTTCTTT	CASSVAGMNTEAFF
few	TRBV11-2	NA	TRBJ1-6	TGTGCCAGCAGCTCCTTCGTGGCAGCCGGGAGTAATTCACCCCTCCACTTT	CASSSFVAAGSNSPLHF
NA	TRBV6-5	NA	TRBJ2-7	TGTGCCAGCAGTCGAGGAGCCGAGCAGTACTTC	CASSRGAEQYF
once	TRBV6-1	NA	TRBJ1-2	TGTGCCAGCAGCCATGACAGTAACTATGGCTACACCTTC	CASSHDSNYGYTF
NA	TRBV11-3	NA	TRBJ2-5	TGTGCCAGCAGCTTAGGACGCCGGGGGCAAGAGACCCAGTACTTC	CASSLGRRGQETQYF
once	TRBV4-2	NA	TRBJ1-2	TGTGCCAGCAGCCAAGAAGTCACACGATATGGCTACACCTTC	CASSQEVTRYGYTF
NA	TRBV7-3	TRBD2	TRBJ2-3	TGTGCCAGCAGCGTTAGCGGGGGGGCATGGGATACGCAGTATTTT	CASSVSGGAWDTQYF
NA	TRBV28	TRBD1	TRBJ2-7	TGTGCCAGCAGTGTCGACAGGGGGATCGGCTACGAGCAGTACTTC	CASSVDRGIGYEQYF
NA	TRBV5-5	TRBD1	TRBJ1-4	TGTGCCAGCAGCTTCGACAGGGGAACTAATGAAAAACTGTTTTTT	CASSFDRGTNEKLFF
NA	TRBV7-3	NA	TRBJ1-1	TGTGCCAGCAGCCGATCAGGGAACACTGAAGCTTTCTTT	CASSRSGNTEAFF
NA	TRBV9	NA	TRBJ1-5	TGTGCCAGCAGCGTCGACAGTTCTAATCAGCCCCAGCATTTT	CASSVDSSNQPQHF
NA	TRBV9	NA	TRBJ2-3	TGTGCCAGCAGCCCGAGTGTTTTTAGCACAGATACGCAGTATTTT	CASSPSVFSTDTQYF
NA	TRBV6-1	TRBD1	TRBJ2-7	TGTGCCAGCAGTTTCGGACAGGATGACGAGCAGTACTTC	CASSFGQDDEQYF
NA	TRBV28	NA	TRBJ1-2	TGTGCCAGCAGTACCTCCGGGACACTCTATGGCTACACCTTC	CASSTSGTLYGYTF
NA	TRBV6-5	NA	TRBJ1-5	TGTGCCAGCAGCCCTCGGGGGGCCGATCAGCCCCAGCATTTT	CASSPRGADQPQHF
NA	TRBV11-3	TRBD2	TRBJ2-1	TGTGCCAGCAGCTTAGGGACTAGAAACAATGAGCAGTTCTTC	CASSLGTRNNEQFF
NA	TRBV10-3	TRBD1	TRBJ2-7	TGTGCCATCAACGACAGGGCGTCCTACGAGCAGTACTTC	CAINDRASYEQYF
NA	TRBV19	NA	TRBJ2-2	TGTGCCAGTAGTATAGGCCCGTTACAGAACCTGGGTGTCGGGCTGTTTTTT	CASSIGPLQNLGVGLFF
NA	TRBV4-3	NA	TRBJ2-5	TGCGCCAGCAGCCAACCTCCTACAGGGATCTGGGAGACCCAGTACTTC	CASSQPPTGIWETQYF